Detailed here is one T cell receptor beta chain. What it binds is not known. V was clipped by 5 bases and J by 2 bases, with 13 bases between them. CDR1 MNHEY and CDR2 SVGAGI come from the germline V gene. This CDR3 has 14 amino acids. Use of 60 Vbeta and 13 Jbeta primers characterized the PCR. Using immunoSEQ multiplex PCR, the repertoire was profiled, and TCRdb retains in-frame clones only, with some absent. In total, the table holds 180,000 or so clones. This sample was taken from a study of cytomegalovirus exposure and HLA in healthy donors. Regarding the study as a whole: Reports showed the classifier diagnosing cytomegalovirus status with high specificity and sensitivity.

Sequenced: PBMCs. The chain has TRBV6-5 and TRBJ2-7; a weak D match, TRBD2 (5 bases). The clonotype was recovered from a boy between 5 and 17 years old in good health and CMV-seronegative. The CDR3 DNA follows: TGTGCCAGCAGTCCCCGGAGGCAGACCTACGAGCAGTACTTC. Its protein is CASSPRRQTYEQYF.